These T cell receptor beta chains were read from a single sample in a study of glioma-infiltrating T cells. MiXCR, applied by TCRdb to the multiplex PCR reads, yields one record per CDR3 protein. The sample consists of a few hundred thousand distinct CDR3 sequences, 35% to 45% of them appearing once. Sequenced input: glioma tissue, nonneoplastic brain tissue, or PBMCs (not recorded which). The source of these receptors is a human donor with low-grade glioma or glioblastoma, undergoing nonglioma brain surgery, or in good health (not recorded which). The CDR3 runs from the conserved cysteine through the conserved F or W. Fields, in order: D gene, J gene, V gene, clone size, CDR3 length, CDR3 DNA, CDR3 protein. D genes are given only for firm matches. Some rows have no size entry. The others give once, few or many, or a class for an expanded clone.

TRBD2,TRBJ2-5,TRBV20-1,-,18,TGCAGTGCTAGAGGGGGAGGACTAGGTTTTGGGGTCCAAGAGACCCAGTACTTC,CSARGGGLGFGVQETQYF
-,TRBJ2-7,TRBV3-1,-,15,TGTGCCAGCAGCCAGATCCTTGGGAGCATCAACGAGCAGTACTTC,CASSQILGSINEQYF
-,TRBJ1-4,TRBV20-1,-,15,TGCAGTGCTAGTCGCTTAGGGGCCACTAATGAAAAACTGTTTTTT,CSASRLGATNEKLFF
-,TRBJ2-3,TRBV4-1,-,18,TGCGCCAGCAGCCTGACCCACCTGGCGGGAATAAGGACAGATACGCAGTATTTT,CASSLTHLAGIRTDTQYF
-,TRBJ2-6,TRBV7-2,-,18,TGTGCCAGCAGCTTAAAAGTAGGCGGGTTCTCTGGGGCCAACGTCCTGACTTTC,CASSLKVGGFSGANVLTF
-,TRBJ2-2,TRBV4-1,-,15,TGCGCCAGCAGCCAAGACACCGCGAACACCGGGGAGCTGTTTTTT,CASSQDTANTGELFF
TRBD2,TRBJ2-1,TRBV20-1,many,14,TGCAGTGCGACTAGCGGGAGGGCCGGGCGTGAGCAGTTCTTC,CSATSGRAGREQFF
-,TRBJ2-7,TRBV6-1,many,13,TGTGCCAGCAGTTCCCCGGGAACCTACGAGCAGTACTTC,CASSSPGTYEQYF
TRBD2,TRBJ2-7,TRBV28,once,16,TGTGCCAGCAGTCCAGGACTAGCGGGAGAGAGGGTCGAGCAGTACTTC,CASSPGLAGERVEQYF
TRBD1,TRBJ1-1,TRBV14,-,15,TGTGCCAGCAGCCCCCGGACAGGAACCACCACTGAAGCTTTCTTT,CASSPRTGTTTEAFF
TRBD1,TRBJ2-3,TRBV6-1,many,16,TGTGCCAGCAGTCAGACGACAGGGATCATAACAGATACGCAGTATTTT,CASSQTTGIITDTQYF